This is a list of T cell receptor beta chains from one sample in a study of CD8 T cells in Susac syndrome. TCRdb reprocessed the immunoSEQ multiplex PCR reads via MiXCR and lists one record per CDR3 protein. The profile shows about 130,000 distinct CDR3 sequences, 85% to 95% of them singletons. Material: CD8+ T cells from PBMCs. The receptors here all came from a human donor with Susac syndrome. The CDR3 runs from the conserved cysteine through the conserved F or W. The D gene is left open where the match is weak. Size is stated for part of the rows, as once, few or many counts, or as a class when the clone is expanded.

TRBJ2-1 | - | TRBD2 | TRBV28 | TGTGCCAGCAGCTTAGCGGGAGAGCGTAACAATGAGCAGTTCTTC | CASSLAGERNNEQFF
TRBJ2-2 | - | - | TRBV11-2 | TGTGCCAGCAGCTTAGATGGCCCGACCGGGGAGCTGTTTTTT | CASSLDGPTGELFF
TRBJ2-5 | - | - | TRBV6-2/TRBV6-3 | TGTGCCGGATCGCAGGGTGTTAAGACTCAAGAGACCCAGTACTTC | CAGSQGVKTQETQYF
TRBJ2-5 | - | TRBD2 | TRBV27 | TGTGCCAGCAGTTTACAGACTAGCGGACTTACTCCAGAGACCCAGTACTTC | CASSLQTSGLTPETQYF
TRBJ2-1 | - | TRBD2 | TRBV7-9 | TGTGCCAGCAGCCCCCGGACTAGCGGGACCAATGAGCAGTTCTTC | CASSPRTSGTNEQFF
TRBJ1-2 | - | - | TRBV20-1 | TGCAGTCTTGGGGGTTATGGCTACACCTTC | CSLGGYGYTF
TRBJ2-4 | - | - | TRBV5-1 | TGCGCCAGCAGTGATTGGGATCTAGCCAAAAACATTCAGTACTTC | CASSDWDLAKNIQYF
TRBJ2-5 | - | TRBD2 | TRBV2 | TGTGCCAGCAGAACGGTGGGACTAGCGGGTGGCTTAAGGGACTTC | CASRTVGLAGGLRDF
TRBJ2-7 | - | - | TRBV11-1 | TGTGCCAGCAGGGAGGGAAGCTACGAGCAGTACTTC | CASREGSYEQYF
TRBJ2-7 | - | - | TRBV20-1 | TGCAGTGCCGGGCCCCCCTACGAGCAGTACTTC | CSAGPPYEQYF
TRBJ2-5 | - | - | TRBV11-3 | TGTGCCAGCAAAACGGGGGCTGTGGAGACCCAGTACTTC | CASKTGAVETQYF
TRBJ2-3 | - | - | TRBV15 | TGTGCCACCAGCAGTCAGGACGCATCAGATACGCAGTATTTT | CATSSQDASDTQYF
TRBJ2-5 | - | - | TRBV7-8 | TGTGCCAGCAGCTTAGGGAATAGCGCCAAAGAGACCCAGTACTTC | CASSLGNSAKETQYF
TRBJ2-7 | - | - | TRBV4-1 | TGCGCCAGCAGCCAAGATGAGAGTTTCTACGAGCAGTACTTC | CASSQDESFYEQYF
TRBJ1-2 | - | - | TRBV12-5 | TGTGCTAGTGGTATCTATGGCTACACCTTC | CASGIYGYTF
TRBJ2-4 | - | - | TRBV28 | TGTGCCATTACGAGCAGGGTTACCAAAAACATTCAGTACTTC | CAITSRVTKNIQYF
TRBJ2-2 | - | - | TRBV15 | TGTGCCACCACTGACGACACCACCCCGGGCGGGGAGCTGTTTTTT | CATTDDTTPGGELFF
TRBJ2-7 | - | - | TRBV13 | TGTGCCAGCAGCTCACGACAGACCTACGAGCAGTACTTC | CASSSRQTYEQYF
TRBJ2-1 | once | - | TRBV6-5 | TGTGCCAGCAGTACCCACATTGGATCCTACAATGAGCAGTTCTTC | CASSTHIGSYNEQFF
TRBJ2-5 | few | - | TRBV5-4 | TGTGCCAGCAGCTTGGAGGGGGGCAGGGAGACCCAGTACTTC | CASSLEGGRETQYF
TRBJ2-7 | - | - | TRBV11-2 | TGTGCCAGCAGCTTAGGGGCGGCGGCCTACGAGCAGTACTTC | CASSLGAAAYEQYF
TRBJ2-7 | - | - | TRBV9 | TGTGCCAGCAGCGTAGGGTCCCCCCCCTACGAGCAGTACTTC | CASSVGSPPYEQYF
TRBJ1-5 | - | - | TRBV5-8 | TGTGCCAGCAGCCGACCCCGGGCAGGGGGCAATCAGCCCCAGCATTTT | CASSRPRAGGNQPQHF
TRBJ2-1 | - | TRBD2 | TRBV20-1 | TGCAGTGCTAGAGGGACTAGCGGGAGGCTCGATGAGCAGTTCTTC | CSARGTSGRLDEQFF
TRBJ2-7 | - | TRBD2 | TRBV20-1 | TGCAGTGCAACGAACCTAGCGGGGGACTCCTACGAGCAGTACTTC | CSATNLAGDSYEQYF
TRBJ1-1 | - | - | TRBV12-3/TRBV12-4 | TGTGCCACCGAGAACACTGAAGCTTTCTTT | CATENTEAFF
TRBJ1-5 | - | - | TRBV6-5 | TGTGCCAGCAGTTATGGCGGCAGGGCGGATCAGCCCCAGCATTTT | CASSYGGRADQPQHF
TRBJ2-7 | - | - | TRBV14 | TGTGCCAGCAGCCCTCTCGGGTCCTACGAGCAGTACTTC | CASSPLGSYEQYF
TRBJ2-2 | - | - | TRBV25-1 | TGTGCCAGCAGTGATGGGGGGACCGGGGAGCTGTTTTTT | CASSDGGTGELFF
TRBJ1-2 | - | - | TRBV20-1 | TGCAGTGCCGGACGCTATGGCTACACCTTC | CSAGRYGYTF
TRBJ2-1 | - | - | TRBV5-1 | TGCGCCAGCACCTTGGGGCTCTCAGGCTACAATGAGCAGTTCTTC | CASTLGLSGYNEQFF
TRBJ1-1 | - | - | TRBV12-3/TRBV12-4 | TGTGCCAGCAGTTCGTCGCTGAACACTGAAGCTTTCTTT | CASSSSLNTEAFF
TRBJ1-5 | - | - | TRBV6-6 | TGTGCCAGCAGTTACGAGGGGGTAAGCAATCAGCCCCAGCATTTT | CASSYEGVSNQPQHF
TRBJ2-1 | - | - | TRBV20-1 | TGCAGTGCTGTACCCCCTAGCGCCTCCTACAATGAGCAGTTCTTC | CSAVPPSASYNEQFF
TRBJ2-5 | - | TRBD2 | TRBV7-3 | TGTGCCAGCAGCGATCCGGGACTAGAGGGAGAGACCCAGTACTTC | CASSDPGLEGETQYF
TRBJ2-7 | - | - | TRBV20-1 | TGCAGTGCTAGAGGTCTGGCTACCTACGAGCAGTACTTC | CSARGLATYEQYF
TRBJ2-2 | - | TRBD2 | TRBV5-4 | TGTGCCAGCAGTGCCGGGACTAGCGGGGGTTCTTCGTTTTTT | CASSAGTSGGSSFF
TRBJ1-2 | - | - | TRBV5-6 | TGTGCCAGCAGCTTGGCCGGGTCGGGGCATGGCTACACCTTC | CASSLAGSGHGYTF
TRBJ2-1 | - | - | TRBV4-1 | TGCGCCAGCAGCCAAGATAGAACAGCAGACAATGAGCAGTTCTTC | CASSQDRTADNEQFF
TRBJ1-3 | - | - | TRBV20-1 | TGCAGTGCTACAGGGAGCTCTGGAAACACCATATATTTT | CSATGSSGNTIYF
TRBJ1-1 | - | - | TRBV20-1 | TGCAGTGCTTGGCTCAACACTGAAGCTTTCTTT | CSAWLNTEAFF
TRBJ2-1 | - | TRBD1 | TRBV5-4 | TGTGCCAGCAGTTTTTTACAGGGGTCGGCAAATGAGCAGTTCTTC | CASSFLQGSANEQFF
TRBJ2-5 | - | TRBD2 | TRBV15 | TGTGCCACCAGCGGGACTAGCGGGAAGACACAAGAGACCCAGTACTTC | CATSGTSGKTQETQYF
TRBJ1-1 | - | - | TRBV13 | TGTGCCAGCAGCTCCTCCGGGAATACGAACACTGAAGCTTTCTTT | CASSSSGNTNTEAFF
TRBJ2-3 | - | - | TRBV3-1 | TGTGCCAGCAGCCACAGAGCGATGTCGCACACAGATACGCAGTATTTT | CASSHRAMSHTDTQYF
TRBJ2-7 | once | TRBD1 | TRBV19 | TGTGCCAGCTGTGGGACAGGGGGTCACGAGCAGTACTTC | CASCGTGGHEQYF
TRBJ2-4 | - | - | TRBV6-2/TRBV6-3 | TGTGCCAGCAGTTACATGGTTTTAGCGGCAGGAGACAAAAACATTCAGTACTTC | CASSYMVLAAGDKNIQYF
TRBJ2-7 | once | - | TRBV4-1 | TGCGCCAGCAGCCAAGATCCAGGGGTGATCTCCTACGAGCAGTACTTC | CASSQDPGVISYEQYF
TRBJ1-2 | - | - | TRBV6-4 | TGTGCCAGCAGTGACTCCTGGGGCGGGAATGGCTACACCTTC | CASSDSWGGNGYTF
TRBJ1-1 | - | - | TRBV7-6 | TGTGCCAGCAGCTTCGACAACGCAGAGAACACTGAAGCTTTCTTT | CASSFDNAENTEAFF
TRBJ1-1 | - | - | TRBV29-1 | TGCAGCTACCTAAGGGGGAACACTGAAGCTTTCTTT | CSYLRGNTEAFF
TRBJ2-1 | - | TRBD2 | TRBV6-1 | TGTGCCAGCAGTGAAGTACTAGCGGGAGATGAGCAGTTCTTC | CASSEVLAGDEQFF
TRBJ2-7 | - | - | TRBV5-6 | TGTGCCAGCAGCTTGGCCGGACAGACCTACGAGCAGTACTTC | CASSLAGQTYEQYF
TRBJ1-1 | once | - | TRBV4-1 | TGCGCCAGCAGCCAAGGCGAGGGTAGGGGGTTGTTCACTGAAGCTTTCTTT | CASSQGEGRGLFTEAFF
TRBJ2-1 | once | - | TRBV29-1 | TGCAGCGTTGAACCTAGTTTAGAGCAGTTCTTC | CSVEPSLEQFF
TRBJ1-2 | - | - | TRBV13 | TGTGCCAGCAGCTTAGATGGGGGGACTAACTATGGCTACACCTTC | CASSLDGGTNYGYTF
TRBJ2-7 | - | - | TRBV5-4 | TGTGCCAGCAGCCTCGGGGGGCCCGGAAATTTCGAGCAGTACTTC | CASSLGGPGNFEQYF
TRBJ2-1 | - | - | TRBV15 | TGTGCCACCAGGTCCAACATGAACAATGAGCAGTTCTTC | CATRSNMNNEQFF
TRBJ2-1 | - | TRBD2 | TRBV30 | TGTGCCTGGAGTGTTGTGGGAGGGGCCTACAATGAGCAGTTCTTC | CAWSVVGGAYNEQFF
TRBJ2-1 | - | TRBD2 | TRBV18 | TGTGCCAGCTCACCACCGTCTGGCGGGAGGGCCCATGAGCAGTTCTTC | CASSPPSGGRAHEQFF